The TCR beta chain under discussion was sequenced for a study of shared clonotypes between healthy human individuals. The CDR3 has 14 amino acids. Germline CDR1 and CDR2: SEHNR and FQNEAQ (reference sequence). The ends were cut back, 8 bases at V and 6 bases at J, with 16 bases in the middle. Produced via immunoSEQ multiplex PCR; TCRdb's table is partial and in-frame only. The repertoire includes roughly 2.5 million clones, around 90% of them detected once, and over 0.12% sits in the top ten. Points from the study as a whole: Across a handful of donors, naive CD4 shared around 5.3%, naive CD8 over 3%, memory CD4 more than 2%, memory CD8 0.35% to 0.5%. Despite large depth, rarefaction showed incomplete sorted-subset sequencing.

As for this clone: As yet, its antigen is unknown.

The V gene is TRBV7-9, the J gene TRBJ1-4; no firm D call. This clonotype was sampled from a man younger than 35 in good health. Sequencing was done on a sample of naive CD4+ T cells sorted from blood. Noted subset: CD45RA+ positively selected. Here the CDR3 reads CASSLATDHEKLFF. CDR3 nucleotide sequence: TGTGCCAGCTCCCTGGCTACAGATCATGAAAAACTGTTTTTT. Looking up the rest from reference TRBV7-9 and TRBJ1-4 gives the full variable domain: DTGVSQNPRHKITKRGQNVTFRCDPISEHNRLYWYRQTLGQGPEFLTYFQNEAQLEKSRLLSDRFSAERPKGSFSTLEIQRTEQGDSAMYLCASSLATDHEKLFFGSGTQLSVL.